The rows below give T cell receptor beta chains drawn from one sample of a study of cytomegalovirus exposure and HLA in healthy donors. Some clones are missing from TCRdb's copy, which holds only in-frame ones; the method was immunoSEQ multiplex PCR. The sample has more than 80,000 clones, about 81% seen once. Sequencing was done on a sample of PBMCs. The receptor set was obtained from a man aged 55 to 70 in good health and CMV-seronegative. Both conserved end residues are trimmed from each CDR3. Fields, in order: J gene, clone size, V gene, CDR3 length, D gene, CDR3 protein. A D gene is named only where the DNA matches it firmly. Part of the rows lack a size; the others show once, few, many or a class for expanded clones.

J gene: TRBJ1-3; clone size: -; V gene: TRBV6-5; CDR3 length: 12; D gene: -; CDR3 protein: ASSRGGSGNTIY
J gene: TRBJ2-5; clone size: -; V gene: TRBV6-1; CDR3 length: 15; D gene: -; CDR3 protein: ASRERGLQRLQETQY
J gene: TRBJ2-7; clone size: -; V gene: TRBV9; CDR3 length: 11; D gene: TRBD1; CDR3 protein: ASEDRVSYEQY
J gene: TRBJ2-3; clone size: -; V gene: TRBV6-5; CDR3 length: 14; D gene: TRBD2; CDR3 protein: ASSYRTSGRTDTQY
J gene: TRBJ1-1; clone size: few; V gene: TRBV4-1; CDR3 length: 13; D gene: -; CDR3 protein: ASSQDTRDPSEAF
J gene: TRBJ2-5; clone size: once; V gene: TRBV4-1; CDR3 length: 11; D gene: -; CDR3 protein: ASSQVVGGTQY
J gene: TRBJ2-5; clone size: -; V gene: TRBV10-1; CDR3 length: 15; D gene: TRBD2; CDR3 protein: ASSERCSGGAEETQY
J gene: TRBJ2-6; clone size: once; V gene: TRBV14; CDR3 length: 17; D gene: TRBD1; CDR3 protein: ASSQDKGGASRGANVLT
J gene: TRBJ1-4; clone size: -; V gene: TRBV19; CDR3 length: 16; D gene: -; CDR3 protein: ASSPEIEQGVTNEKLF
J gene: TRBJ1-6; clone size: -; V gene: TRBV4-1; CDR3 length: 13; D gene: TRBD1; CDR3 protein: ASSRSGTGDSPLH
J gene: TRBJ1-2; clone size: -; V gene: TRBV7-9; CDR3 length: 13; D gene: TRBD1; CDR3 protein: ASSLGDRRNYGYT
J gene: TRBJ2-5; clone size: -; V gene: TRBV6-1; CDR3 length: 13; D gene: -; CDR3 protein: ASRTDGERSETQY
J gene: TRBJ2-7; clone size: -; V gene: TRBV6-5; CDR3 length: 14; D gene: TRBD2; CDR3 protein: ASSSFGLGGSYEQY
J gene: TRBJ2-2; clone size: -; V gene: TRBV2; CDR3 length: 12; D gene: -; CDR3 protein: ASSEERYTGELF
J gene: TRBJ1-5; clone size: -; V gene: TRBV5-5; CDR3 length: 14; D gene: -; CDR3 protein: ASSRNLDINNQPQH
J gene: TRBJ2-7; clone size: -; V gene: TRBV7-9; CDR3 length: 16; D gene: -; CDR3 protein: SSSLAGPTQGGDYEQY
J gene: TRBJ1-2; clone size: -; V gene: TRBV29-1; CDR3 length: 10; D gene: TRBD1; CDR3 protein: SVERQGDGYT
J gene: TRBJ1-2; clone size: once; V gene: TRBV19; CDR3 length: 13; D gene: TRBD1; CDR3 protein: ASSSRTGESYGYT
J gene: TRBJ2-3; clone size: -; V gene: TRBV9; CDR3 length: 15; D gene: TRBD2; CDR3 protein: ASSIRTSGESTDTQY
J gene: TRBJ2-1; clone size: -; V gene: TRBV10-3; CDR3 length: 12; D gene: TRBD1; CDR3 protein: AITTDRAGNEQF
J gene: TRBJ2-1; clone size: -; V gene: TRBV7-9; CDR3 length: 14; D gene: -; CDR3 protein: SSSPTSGAGWNEQF
J gene: TRBJ2-1; clone size: -; V gene: TRBV9; CDR3 length: 13; D gene: TRBD2; CDR3 protein: ASSADRGGSNEQF
J gene: TRBJ2-7; clone size: -; V gene: TRBV5-6; CDR3 length: 17; D gene: TRBD2; CDR3 protein: ASSSQTLAGGFLFYEQY
J gene: TRBJ2-7; clone size: -; V gene: TRBV2; CDR3 length: 13; D gene: -; CDR3 protein: ASSVGGVSSYEQY
J gene: TRBJ1-1; clone size: once; V gene: TRBV7-3; CDR3 length: 11; D gene: -; CDR3 protein: ASSSGRDTEAF